Below are 29 T cell receptor beta chains sequenced from a single sample in a study of cytomegalovirus exposure and HLA in healthy donors. A multiplex PCR was run with 60 Vbeta primers and 13 Jbeta primers. Assay used: immunoSEQ multiplex PCR; TCRdb lists only in-frame clones, some missing. Here the sample spans some 90,000 clones, approximately 77% being singletons. Material for sequencing was PBMCs. The source of these receptors is a human donor in good health.

The chain recombines TRBV18 with TRBJ2-7, with D maybe TRBD1 (6 bases). The CDR3 runs 15 residues. V lost 5 bases and J 1 base, leaving 15 bases between the germline ends. CDR1 KGHSH and CDR2 LQKENI come from the germline V gene. The CDR3 nucleotides read TGTGCCAGCTCAACGACAGGCAGGAGGTCCTACGAGCAGTACTTC. Its protein product is CASSTTGRRSYEQYF.

The chain joins TRBV4-3 to TRBJ2-1; 8 bases are shared with TRBD2. The CDR3 is 17 amino acids. Germline-derived CDR1 and CDR2 are LGHNA and YSLEER. J was trimmed by 4 bases and V by 3 bases; bases with no gene match: 11. The CDR3 DNA reads TGCGCCAGCAGCCATGAGCCGCCGGGACTAGAATACAATGAGCAGTTCTTC. It is translated as CASSHEPPGLEYNEQFF.

In DNA form, the CDR3 reads TGTGCCAGCAGCGTAGGACTAGCTTTCACCGGGGAGCTGTTTTTT. Its translation is CASSVGLAFTGELFF. This chain uses TRBV7-8 with TRBJ2-2; 8 bases map to TRBD2. The CDR3 runs to 15 residues. Trimming removed 5 bases from V and 4 bases from J; junction bases left unmatched: 6. Germline CDR1 SGHVS, CDR2 FQNEAQ.

The gene calls are TRBV19 and TRBJ2-1; D might be TRBD2 (6 bases). Trimming shortened V by 9 bases and J by 4 bases, and 13 bases separated the two germline ends. Germline V gene sequence: CDR1 LNHDA, CDR2 SQIVND (reference sequence). The CDR3 is made up of 13 amino acids. The CDR3, as DNA: TGTGCCAGCCGGGACTTGACTTACAATGAGCAGTTCTTC. Amino acids: CASRDLTYNEQFF.

This chain uses TRBV7-2 with TRBJ2-5, with D tentatively TRBD2 (6 bases). Trimming took off 2 bases at V and 1 base at J, with 17 bases between the two ends. The CDR3 spans 17 residues. From germline, CDR1 is SGHTA and CDR2 FQGNSA. The CDR3 DNA reads as TGTGCCAGCAGCTTATCTCGAGAATCGGGGGTCCAAGAGACCCAGTACTTC. This sequence encodes CASSLSRESGVQETQYF.

The chain combines TRBV25-1 with TRBJ1-3; D possibly corresponds to TRBD1 (6 bases). With 4 bases removed from V and 0 bases from J, the gap between germline ends came to 19 bases. The CDR3 spans 18 residues. The germline V gene has CDR1 MGHDK and CDR2 SYGVNS. In nucleotides, the CDR3 is TGTGCCAGCAGTGGCCTGGGACATCTCGATCTCTCTGGAAACACCATATATTTT. It is translated as CASSGLGHLDLSGNTIYF. Based on the CDR3 plus reference TRBV25-1 and TRBJ1-3, the full variable domain is EADIYQTPRYLVIGTGKKITLECSQTMGHDKMYWYQQDPGMELHLIHYSYGVNSTEKGDLSSESTVSRIRTEHFPLTLESARPSHTSQYLCASSGLGHLDLSGNTIYFGEGSWLTVV.

The rearrangement uses TRBV4-2 and TRBJ2-7, with D tentatively TRBD2 (7 bases). The germline V and J ends were trimmed by 5 bases and 2 bases, with 19 bases remaining between them. Per the germline V gene, CDR1 is LGHNA and CDR2 is YNFKEQ. The CDR3 contains 16 residues. This chain's CDR3 is CASSARGGSQTYEQYF. CDR3 nucleotides: TGTGCCAGCAGCGCCAGGGGCGGGAGTCAAACCTACGAGCAGTACTTC.

This chain links TRBV7-2 with TRBJ2-6, with 10 bases that match TRBD2. The CDR3 consists of 18 residues. V shed 5 bases, J shed 2 bases, and the junction held 9 bases outside the gene matches. The germline CDR1 and CDR2 sequences are SGHTA and FQGNSA. This CDR3 is CASSTRPLAGAGANVLTF. The CDR3 DNA follows: TGTGCCAGCAGCACTAGGCCCCTAGCGGGAGCTGGGGCCAACGTCCTGACTTTC.

The chain uses TRBV9 and TRBJ2-7; tentatively, D is TRBD1 (6 bases). Germline V gene sequence: CDR1 SGDLS, CDR2 YYNGEE. V was clipped by 0 bases and J by 4 bases, with 11 bases between them. There are 14 residues in the CDR3. The CDR3 sequence is CASSVAQGGYEQYF. The CDR3 coding sequence is TGTGCCAGCAGCGTAGCACAGGGTGGATACGAGCAGTACTTC. The full variable domain, its missing parts supplied by reference TRBV9 and TRBJ2-7, is DSGVTQTPKHLITATGQRVTLRCSPRSGDLSVYWYQQSLDQGLQFLIQYYNGEERAKGNILERFSAQQFPDLHSELNLSSLELGDSALYFCASSVAQGGYEQYFGPGTRLTVT.

The chain links TRBV6-5 to TRBJ1-2; no firm D call. Germline values: CDR1 MNHEY, CDR2 SVGAGI. The CDR3 is 14 residues long. Trimming shortened V by 4 bases and J by 3 bases, and 12 bases separated the two germline ends. CDR3 protein: CASSLSAGHYGYTF. CDR3 DNA sequence: TGTGCCAGCAGTTTATCGGCAGGCCACTATGGCTACACCTTC.

The chain employs TRBV4-3 and TRBJ2-3, with D possibly being TRBD2 (6 bases). V was trimmed by 0 bases and J by 3 bases, leaving 10 bases between them. There are 15 residues in the CDR3. The germline V gene has CDR1 LGHNA and CDR2 YSLEER. DNA of the CDR3: TGCGCCAGCAGCCAAGAAACCGGGAGAACAGATACGCAGTATTTT. Protein product: CASSQETGRTDTQYF.

This sequence joins TRBV5-4 and TRBJ2-1; a weak D match, TRBD1 (5 bases). There are 14 residues in the CDR3. The ends were cut back, 4 bases at V and 5 bases at J, with 13 bases in the middle. The germline gives CDR1 SGHNT, CDR2 YYREEE (reference sequence). In DNA, the CDR3 is TGTGCCAGCAGCGACAAAGTAGGGGACAATGAGCAGTTCTTC. It yields the protein CASSDKVGDNEQFF.

The gene calls are TRBV5-5 and TRBJ1-2; TRBD1 aligns across 8 bases. The V gene's germline CDR1 is SGHKS and CDR2 YYEKEE (reference sequence). Germline trimming cut 2 bases from V and 7 bases from J; bases unmatched to any gene: 7. This CDR3 is 14 amino acids long. The CDR3 loop is CASSLTQGEGGYTF. CDR3 bases: TGTGCCAGCAGCTTAACACAGGGGGAAGGTGGCTACACCTTC.

The chain uses TRBV5-8 and TRBJ1-5; possible D gene TRBD1, 5 bases. CDR3 length: 18 residues. Germline V CDR1 and CDR2: SGHTS, YDEGEE. V was cut by 2 bases and J by 1 base, with 19 bases left in between. DNA of the CDR3: TGTGCCAGCAGCTTAGGGAGGAAAGGAGGGGCCAGCAATCAGCCCCAGCATTTT. It codes for CASSLGRKGGASNQPQHF. Using reference TRBV5-8 and TRBJ1-5 for the parts outside the CDR3, the full variable domain is EAGVTQSPTHLIKTRGQQATLRCSPISGHTSVYWYQQALGLGLQFLLWYDEGEERNRGNFPPRFSGRQFPNYSSELNVNALELEDSALYLCASSLGRKGGASNQPQHFGDGTRLSIL.

The chain recombines TRBV7-9 with TRBJ2-3; 7 bases are shared with TRBD2. The CDR3 runs to 14 residues. Germline V gene sequence: CDR1 SEHNR, CDR2 FQNEAQ (reference sequence). Germline trimming cut 7 bases from V and 4 bases from J; bases unmatched to any gene: 8. Here the CDR3 reads CASTMRREADTQYF. The CDR3 bases are TGTGCCAGCACCATGAGACGGGAGGCAGATACGCAGTATTTT.

The chain is built from TRBV5-1 and TRBJ2-1, with D maybe TRBD2 (5 bases). The germline V gene has CDR1 SGHRS and CDR2 YFSETQ. V lost 0 bases to trimming and J lost 8 bases, with 15 bases between them. This CDR3 is built from 15 residues. As DNA, the CDR3 is TGCGCCAGCAGCTTGGTGTGGCTATGGAGGCATGAGCAGTTCTTC. Encoded protein: CASSLVWLWRHEQFF.

This chain connects TRBV19 to TRBJ2-3, with unresolved D. This CDR3 has 10 amino acids. Germline V gene sequence: CDR1 LNHDA, CDR2 SQIVND (reference sequence). The germline V and J ends were trimmed by 10 bases and 1 base, with 3 bases remaining between them. This CDR3 reads CATGTDTQYF. CDR3 in DNA: TGTGCCACCGGCACAGATACGCAGTATTTT.

The chain recombines TRBV6-6 with TRBJ1-4; 7 bases agree with TRBD1. This CDR3 has 16 residues. Per the germline V gene, CDR1 is MNHNY and CDR2 is SVGAGI (reference sequence). V was pared by 6 bases and J by 5 bases, with 12 bases of the junction left unmatched. CDR3 nucleotides: TGTGCCAGCAGGGACCCCCCCGGGACAGCGAATGAAAAACTGTTTTTT. Translating it yields CASRDPPGTANEKLFF.

This clone was counted only a few times. The chain links TRBV7-6 to TRBJ2-2; D is uncertain. CDR3 length: 14 residues. V lost 3 bases and J 5 bases, leaving 10 bases between the germline ends. Germline V lookup: CDR1 SGHVS, CDR2 FNYEAQ. This chain's CDR3 is CASSLAENTGELFF. CDR3 bases: TGTGCCAGCAGCTTGGCAGAAAATACCGGGGAGCTGTTTTTT.

J is TRBJ1-2 and V is TRBV27, with TRBD1 as a possible D gene (5 bases). With 8 bases removed from V and 2 bases from J, the gap between germline ends came to 12 bases. The germline V gene encodes CDR1 MNHEY and CDR2 SMNVEV (reference sequence). The CDR3 is 13 amino acids. In DNA, the CDR3 is TGTGCCAGCTCCTGGGGGGAGAACTATGGCTACACCTTC. This codes for CASSWGENYGYTF.

This chain connects TRBV19 to TRBJ2-1; D may be TRBD2 (6 bases). CDR1 is LNHDA, CDR2 SQIVND, per germline (reference sequence). This CDR3 has 15 amino acids. CDR3 in amino acids: CATSTRIAANNEQFF. The DNA for the CDR3 is TGTGCAACATCCACTCGGATAGCGGCGAACAATGAGCAGTTCTTC.

This clone was seen more than once but under ten times. J is TRBJ2-3 and V is TRBV6-5; 11 bases are a match to TRBD2. This CDR3 has 16 residues. Trimming took 2 bases from V and 4 from J; bases not matched to a gene: 5. CDR1 is MNHEY and CDR2 is SVGAGI in the germline V gene. CDR3 DNA: TGTGCCAGCAGTTACGTCGGACTAGCGGGCGCAGATACGCAGTATTTT. It codes for CASSYVGLAGADTQYF.

The rearrangement links TRBV7-2 to TRBJ2-2, with a tentative D call TRBD2 (7 bases). Trimming removed 5 bases from V and 6 bases from J, with 16 bases in between. Looked up from germline, CDR1 is SGHTA and CDR2 is FQGNSA. CDR3 size: 15 residues. The chain's CDR3 is CASSLGKGGAGELFF. Here the CDR3 DNA reads TGTGCCAGCAGCCTAGGGAAGGGGGGGGCCGGGGAGCTGTTTTTT.

The chain combines TRBV28 with TRBJ1-1, with D hard to call. CDR1 MDHEN and CDR2 SYDVKM come from the germline V gene. This CDR3 spans 15 amino acids. The V and J ends lost 8 bases and 0 bases respectively, with 16 bases between them. The DNA of the CDR3 is TGTGCCAGCGGCGGGCGGCCCGAAATGAACACTGAAGCTTTCTTT. It encodes CASGGRPEMNTEAFF.

A word on this clone: A junction boundary mismatches the germline segment, possibly from a read error. The gene calls are TRBV11-2 and TRBJ2-5, with TRBD1 identical over 7 bases. The germline CDR1 and CDR2 sequences are SGHAT and FQNNGV. This CDR3 contains 16 residues. This chain's CDR3 is CASSLEPRDRQETQYF. The CDR3, as DNA: TGTGCCAGCAGCCTAGAGCCCCGGGACAGACAAGAGACCCAGTACTTC.

The chain links TRBV9 to TRBJ2-6; D is unresolved. Germline-derived CDR1 and CDR2 are SGDLS and YYNGEE. This CDR3 spans 15 amino acids. V lost 3 bases, J lost 0 bases, and 7 bases lay in between. The CDR3 region is CASSGLSSGANVLTF. The CDR3 coding sequence is TGTGCCAGCAGCGGACTGAGCTCTGGGGCCAACGTCCTGACTTTC.

V is TRBV11-2 and J is TRBJ2-3, with a possible D match to TRBD2 (6 bases). Trimming took off 3 bases at V and 4 bases at J, with 14 bases between the two ends. CDR3 size: 15 residues. Germline CDR1 SGHAT, CDR2 FQNNGV. The CDR3 nucleotides are TGTGCCAGCAGCTTCCAGCAGCGGAGGGCAGATACGCAGTATTTT. This codes for CASSFQQRRADTQYF. The variable domain in full, with the rest retrieved from reference TRBV11-2 and TRBJ2-3, is EAGVAQSPRYKIIEKRQSVAFWCNPISGHATLYWYQQILGQGPKLLIQFQNNGVVDDSQLPKDRFSAERLKGVDSTLKIQPAKLEDSAVYLCASSFQQRRADTQYFGPGTRLTVL.

In DNA, the CDR3 is TGTGCCAGCAGTTTTGGGGGGGGACCCTTTGAAGCTTTCTTT. It translates to CASSFGGGPFEAFF. The chain is built from TRBV28 and TRBJ1-1, with a weak D call TRBD1 (5 bases). This CDR3 has 14 residues. V lost 3 bases and J 7 bases, leaving 15 bases between the germline ends. Germline-derived CDR1 and CDR2 are MDHEN and SYDVKM.

The chain combines TRBV5-1 with TRBJ1-4, with TRBD1 identical over 10 bases. V shed 2 bases, J shed 10 bases, and the junction held 5 bases outside the gene matches. Germline assignment: CDR1 SGHRS and CDR2 YFSETQ. The length of the CDR3 is 14 residues. The CDR3, as DNA: TGCGCCAGCAGCTTAGGGACAGGGGAGGGAAAACTGTTTTTT. Its protein product is CASSLGTGEGKLFF.